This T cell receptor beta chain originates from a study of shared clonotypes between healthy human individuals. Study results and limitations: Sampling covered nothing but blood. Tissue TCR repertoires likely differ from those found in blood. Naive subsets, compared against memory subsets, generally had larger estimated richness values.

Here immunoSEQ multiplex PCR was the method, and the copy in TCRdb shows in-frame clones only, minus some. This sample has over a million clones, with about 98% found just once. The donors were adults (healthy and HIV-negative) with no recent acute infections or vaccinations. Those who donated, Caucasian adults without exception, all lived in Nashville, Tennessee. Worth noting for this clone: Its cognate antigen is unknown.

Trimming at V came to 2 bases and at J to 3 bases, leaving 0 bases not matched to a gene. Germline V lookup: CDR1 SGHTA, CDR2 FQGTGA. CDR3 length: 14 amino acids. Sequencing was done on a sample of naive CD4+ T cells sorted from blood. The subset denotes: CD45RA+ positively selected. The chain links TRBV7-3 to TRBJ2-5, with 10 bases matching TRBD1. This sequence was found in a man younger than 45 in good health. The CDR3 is CASSLGTGEETQYF. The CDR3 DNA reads TGTGCCAGCAGCTTAGGGACAGGGGAAGAGACCCAGTACTTC.